The 5 T cell receptor beta chains in this list originate from one sample, sequenced in a study of T cell repertoires in cytomegalovirus infection. TCRdb called the reads again in MiXCR, with one record for every CDR3 protein. The sample holds roughly 500,000 distinct CDR3 sequences, 11% seen once. What was sequenced was PBMCs. The receptors derive from a human donor in good health (CMV status not recorded). Some clones in this sample may be carry-over from other donors' samples.

This clonotype has ten or more counts. This chain uses TRBV12-3 or TRBV12-4 with TRBJ2-3, with no clear D. V lost 5 bases and J 10 bases, leaving 16 bases between the germline ends. This CDR3 region has 13 residues. CDR3 sequence: CASSPQVATAQYF. The DNA for the CDR3 is TGTGCCAGCAGTCCTCAAGTGGCGACGGCGCAGTATTTT.

In this sample, this clonotype turned up many times. The V gene is TRBV6-2 or TRBV6-3, the J gene TRBJ1-3, with 10 positions matching TRBD1. The CDR3 is 16 amino acids. The J segment lost 3 bases and the V segment lost 6 bases, leaving 8 bases of the junction unmatched. Germline values: CDR1 MNHEY, CDR2 SVGEGT. CDR3 region: CASRQIGTGDGNTIYF. Written as DNA, the CDR3 is TGTGCCAGCAGACAAATAGGGACAGGGGATGGAAACACCATATATTTT.

This clonotype was counted many times. The genes are TRBV5-5 and TRBJ1-2, with 8 positions matching TRBD1. CDR1 SGHKS and CDR2 YYEKEE come from the germline V gene (reference sequence). The V segment lost 4 bases and the J segment 8 bases; nucleotides outside the gene matches: 16. The CDR3 runs 16 residues. The CDR3, as DNA: TGTGCCAGCAGCCAGGACAGGGTTATCGGTAGCAGGGGCTACACCTTC. Protein product: CASSQDRVIGSRGYTF.

This clonotype was observed many times. The chain is built from TRBV24-1 and TRBJ1-5; the match to TRBD1 covers 7 bases. CDR3 length: 15 amino acids. J lost 2 bases, V lost 3 bases, and 3 bases had no gene match. Germline CDR1 is KGHDR and CDR2 is SFDVKD. The CDR3 loop is CATSDADRGNQPQHF. DNA for the CDR3: TGTGCCACCAGTGATGCCGACAGGGGCAATCAGCCCCAGCATTTT.

This clonotype came up many times. In DNA, the CDR3 is TGTGCCAGCAGCTCCAGGGGCCCCTGGAATGAGCAGTTCTTC. Its protein is CASSSRGPWNEQFF. V gene TRBV7-3 combines with J gene TRBJ2-1; D may be TRBD1 (6 bases). V lost 4 bases to trimming and J lost 7 bases, with 14 bases between them. The CDR3 covers 14 residues. Germline V gene lookup returns CDR1 SGHTA and CDR2 FQGTGA.